This TCR beta chain comes out of a study of identical twins. A single record per CDR3 protein comes from TCRdb applying MiXCR to the 5' RACE reads. The sample consists of 550,000 to 800,000 distinct CDR3 sequences, under 8.5% of them appearing once. V was pared by 0 bases and J by 3 bases, with 5 bases between. CDR1 and CDR2 (germline): ENHRY, SYGVKD. The CDR3 contains 14 residues. These data also featured in a second study, about yellow fever vaccine responses in identical twins.

This receptor was taken from a woman aged 18-35 years in good health. The chain joins TRBV10-3 to TRBJ2-2; D is ambiguous. Source material: PBMCs. The CDR3 spells CAISESSDTGELFF. CDR3 coding DNA: TGTGCCATCAGTGAGTCGTCCGACACCGGGGAGCTGTTTTTT.